The TCR beta chain under discussion was sequenced for a study of cytomegalovirus exposure and HLA in healthy donors. Details on this clone: As yet, its antigen is unknown.

This table comes from immunoSEQ multiplex PCR, and its TCRdb copy is limited to in-frame clones, with some not included. The sample comprises 150,000 to 200,000 clones, less than 90% of which are singletons, and around 2.1% rests with the top ten. The germline V gene has CDR1 LGHNA and CDR2 YSLEER. Unmatched junction bases numbered 7, after V lost 3 bases and J lost 0 bases. The CDR3 is 17 amino acids. Findings and caveats of the study: In the 95 to 150 validation repertoires, a later analysis found that first-cohort TCR clusters tended to co-occur. A classifier reportedly called cytomegalovirus status with high sensitivity and specificity.

V is TRBV4-3 and J is TRBJ2-7; 11 nucleotides agree with TRBD2. The TCR was taken from a woman between 18 and 30 years old in good health and CMV-seronegative. Sample: PBMCs. This CDR3 is CASSQELAGASSYEQYF. CDR3 DNA: TGCGCCAGCAGCCAGGAACTAGCGGGGGCGAGCTCCTACGAGCAGTACTTC.